This passage covers 19 T cell receptor beta chains from one sample sequenced in a study of metastatic and nonmetastatic thyroid tumors. Using MiXCR, TCRdb reanalyzed the PCR reads. Seen here are 35,000 to 45,000 clones, 9.5% to 13% observed once, and the top ten hold roughly 9%. Every patient was untreated before thyroid surgery. Sequenced: blood. Receptors originate from a male donor with papillary thyroid cancer or a benign thyroid nodule (not recorded which). Some clones in this sample may be carry-over from other donors' samples.

In this sample, this clone turned up many times. The chain recombines TRBV27 with TRBJ2-4, with no clear D. The CDR3 consists of 15 residues. The V end was cut by 0 bases, the J end by 2 bases, with 8 bases between. The germline gives CDR1 MNHEY, CDR2 SMNVEV (reference sequence). The CDR3 region is CASSLSYGSKNIQYF. The CDR3 nucleotides are TGTGCCAGCAGTTTATCATACGGTTCCAAAAACATTCAGTACTTC.

CDR3 in amino acids: CASSQDWSFPRAEAFF. DNA for the CDR3: TGTGCCAGCAGCCAAGATTGGAGTTTCCCGAGGGCTGAAGCTTTCTTT. This chain uses TRBV3-1 with TRBJ1-1; the D is unclear. The germline V gene has CDR1 LGHDT and CDR2 YNNKEL (reference sequence). Trimming cost V 0 bases and J 6 bases, with 17 bases left between them. The length of the CDR3 is 16 residues.

This clone was seen only a few times. The chain combines TRBV30 with TRBJ2-3; D is uncertain. The CDR3 spans 16 residues. V lost 3 bases, J lost 1 base, and 17 bases lay in between. Per the germline V gene, CDR1 is GTSNPN and CDR2 is SVGIG (reference sequence). The CDR3 DNA reads TGTGCCTGGAGCTCCCCCCCGACATCGGGCACAGATACGCAGTATTTT. Translated, it gives CAWSSPPTSGTDTQYF.

V is TRBV18 and J is TRBJ1-5; D is uncertain. V was trimmed by 0 bases and J by 3 bases, leaving 15 bases between them. This CDR3 is built from 17 residues. The germline V gene encodes CDR1 KGHSH and CDR2 LQKENI. The CDR3 DNA sequence: TGTGCCAGCTCACCACCGGGGATCACGGAATTCAATCAGCCCCAGCATTTT. Translated: CASSPPGITEFNQPQHF.

About this clone itself: A much larger clone sits a single nucleotide away, making a read error possible. Other nucleotide sequences in the sample specify the same CDR3. This sequence joins TRBV20-1 and TRBJ2-1, with 11 bases matching TRBD2. The V and J ends lost 3 bases and 5 bases, in that order; junction bases with no gene match: 6. Per the germline V gene, CDR1 is DFQATT and CDR2 is SNEGSKA (reference sequence). This CDR3 is built from 15 residues. CDR3: CSARELAGGDNEQFF. Here the CDR3 DNA reads TGCAGTGCTAGGGAGTTAGCGGGAGGGGACAATGAGCAGTTCTTC.

As for this clone: A junction boundary mismatches the germline segment, possibly from a read error. V usage is TRBV11-1 and J usage is TRBJ2-3; TRBD1 agrees at 8 bases. Germline CDR1 reads SGHAT; CDR2 reads FQDESV (reference sequence). The CDR3 runs 15 residues. CDR3 protein: CASIPGQAFTDTQYF. In DNA form, the CDR3 reads TGTGCCAGCATCCCGGGACAGGCCTTCACAGATACTCAGTATTTT. Drawing the rest from reference TRBV11-1 and TRBJ2-3, the complete variable domain is EAEVAQSPRYKITEKSQAVAFWCDPISGHATLYWYRQILGQGPELLVQFQDESVVDDSQLPKDRFSAERLKGVDSTLKIQPAELGDSAMYLCASIPGQAFTDTQYFGPGTRLTVL.

This clone has at least ten counts. As DNA, the CDR3 is TGCGCCAGCAGCACCAACAGGGGCTTTACCTACGAGCAGTACTTC. Its translation: CASSTNRGFTYEQYF. The chain has TRBV5-1 and TRBJ2-7, with TRBD1 identical over 7 bases. There are 15 residues in the CDR3. CDR1 is SGHRS, CDR2 YFSETQ, per germline. Unmatched junction bases numbered 9, after V lost 4 bases and J lost 2 bases.

This clone came up many times. The chain is built from TRBV28 and TRBJ2-1; D gene unclear. This CDR3 is built from 11 residues. Per germline, CDR1 MDHEN and CDR2 SYDVKM. The ends were cut back, 3 bases at V and 13 bases at J, with 10 bases in the middle. The CDR3 region has the DNA TGTGCCAGCAGTTTGCGTGGGGTCCAGTTCTTC. Translating it yields CASSLRGVQFF.

In this sample, this clone turned up many times. This chain links TRBV6-2 or TRBV6-3 with TRBJ2-3, with 10 bases matching TRBD2. The CDR3 runs 16 residues. Germline V gene lookup returns CDR1 MNHEY and CDR2 SVGEGT. Unmatched junction bases numbered 10, after V lost 6 bases and J lost 4 bases. The CDR3 is CASSGASGSRADTQYF. The CDR3 DNA sequence: TGTGCCAGCAGCGGGGCTAGCGGGAGTCGCGCAGATACGCAGTATTTT.

This clone has a count of ten or more. Other DNA variants within this sample encode the same CDR3. This chain links TRBV20-1 with TRBJ2-7, with 7 bases that match TRBD1. Trimming removed 6 bases from V and 3 bases from J; junction bases left unmatched: 8. The germline CDR1 and CDR2 sequences are DFQATT and SNEGSKA (reference sequence). The CDR3 length is 13 residues. CDR3 loop: CSATGTADYEQYF. CDR3 nucleotide sequence: TGCAGTGCCACCGGGACAGCAGACTACGAGCAGTACTTC.

This rearrangement joins TRBV7-2 to TRBJ1-6; D possibly corresponds to TRBD1 (6 bases). The V gene's germline CDR1 is SGHTA and CDR2 FQGNSA. The CDR3 length is 17 residues. V dropped 1 base and J dropped 2 bases, with 12 bases sitting between them. The CDR3 bases are TGTGCCAGCAGCTTAGGGCTACAGGGTGCCTATAATTCACCCCTCCACTTT. Translation gives CASSLGLQGAYNSPLHF.

At least ten counts were recorded for this clone. CDR3 region: CASSFGAGVYNEQFF. The CDR3 nucleotides read TGCGCCAGCAGCTTTGGAGCGGGTGTCTACAATGAGCAGTTCTTC. The genes are TRBV5-1 and TRBJ2-1; D possibly corresponds to TRBD2 (6 bases). This CDR3 contains 15 residues. Trimming took 2 bases from V and 3 from J, leaving 12 bases between them. Germline V gene data show CDR1 as SGHRS and CDR2 as YFSETQ.

This clone has ten or more counts. The chain joins TRBV28 to TRBJ1-5; possibly TRBD1 for D (5 bases). The CDR3 has 12 residues. Trimming cost V 4 bases and J 6 bases, with 7 bases left between them. The V gene's germline CDR1 is MDHEN and CDR2 SYDVKM. CDR3 sequence reads: CASSSQGQPQHF. The CDR3 nucleotides are TGTGCCAGCAGTTCCCAGGGTCAGCCCCAGCATTTT.

Ten or more counts support this clone. The chain recombines TRBV5-1 with TRBJ2-2; D is unclear. CDR3 length: 13 residues. Germline CDR1 is SGHRS and CDR2 is YFSETQ. Trimming pared 5 bases from V and 3 bases from J, leaving 8 bases between. The CDR3 region has the DNA TGCGCCAGCAGTTTTTCAGACACCGGGGAGCTGTTTTTT. Its translation: CASSFSDTGELFF.

This clone was found many times. V is TRBV11-2 and J is TRBJ2-5; D gene ambiguous. Trimming left V 1 base short and J 1 base short, with 4 bases between. The CDR3 is 13 amino acids. Germline loops: CDR1 SGHAT, CDR2 FQNNGV. CDR3 nucleotide sequence: TGTGCCAGCAGCTTAGCGACCCAAGAGACCCAGTACTTC. Its protein is CASSLATQETQYF.

This clone appeared a few times. A much larger clonotype is one base distant, so this may be a read error. The chain uses TRBV10-3 and TRBJ2-1, with 7 bases identical to TRBD2. CDR1 is ENHRY and CDR2 is SYGVKD in the germline V gene. The CDR3 length is 17 residues. CDR3 nucleotide sequence: TGTGCCATCAGTGAGTCAACGGCAGGCGGGAGTTCCAATGAGCAGCTCTTC. This encodes CAISESTAGGSSNEQLF.

Ten or more counts support this clone. The chain links TRBV20-1 to TRBJ2-7; either TRBD1 or TRBD2 may supply D (5 bases each). V dropped 5 bases and J dropped 7 bases, with 24 bases sitting between them. Germline V lookup: CDR1 DFQATT, CDR2 SNEGSKA (reference sequence). There are 15 residues in the CDR3. CDR3 DNA: TGCAGTGCTTTTGGATGGGGCAGGCCAACGGGGGAGCAGTACTTC. Amino acid sequence: CSAFGWGRPTGEQYF.

This clone was counted between two and nine times. The gene calls are TRBV5-6 and TRBJ2-4; D unresolved. Trimming removed 4 bases from V and 0 bases from J, with 8 bases in between. This CDR3 region has 14 residues. From germline, CDR1 is SGHDT and CDR2 YYEEEE. The CDR3 protein is CASSLNLAKNIQYF. The DNA for the CDR3 is TGTGCCAGCAGCCTAAACTTAGCCAAAAACATTCAGTACTTC.

The table lists this clone with a count of one. The rearrangement uses TRBV5-1 and TRBJ2-2; TRBD2 might be the D (6 bases). The CDR3 contains 14 residues. Per the germline V gene, CDR1 is SGHRS and CDR2 is YFSETQ. The V and J ends lost 7 bases and 4 bases respectively, with 14 bases between them. This CDR3 reads CASGQGGGTGELFF. CDR3 nucleotide sequence: TGCGCCAGCGGGCAGGGAGGTGGCACCGGGGAGCTGTTTTTT.